A single sample is the source of the 2 T cell receptor beta chains below, sequenced in a study of blood T cell repertoires in COVID-19. TCRdb's table, derived via immunoSEQ multiplex PCR, lists solely in-frame clones and lacks some. The sample carries roughly 480,000 clones, roughly nine tenths recorded once. The sequencing sample was made of peripheral blood. The receptors come from a man aged 18 to 35 with COVID-19, enrolled during active disease.

V usage is TRBV3-1 (or the pseudogene TRBV3-2) and J usage is TRBJ1-5; perhaps TRBD1 as D (5 bases). CDR3 length: 16 residues. The germline V gene encodes CDR1 LGHDT and CDR2 YNNKEL (reference sequence). The ends were cut back, 1 base at V and 3 bases at J, with 13 bases in the middle. The CDR3 region has the DNA TGTGCCAGCAGCCAAGGAACTCAGGGATACAATCAGCCCCAGCATTTT. Translated, it gives CASSQGTQGYNQPQHF.

The chain has TRBV24-1 and TRBJ2-2; D is perhaps TRBD1 (5 bases). The germline V gene has CDR1 KGHDR and CDR2 SFDVKD. This CDR3 contains 12 residues. Trimming took off 11 bases at V and 7 bases at J, with 13 bases between the two ends. In DNA form, the CDR3 reads TGTGCCATTCCAGGGTTTATCGGGGAGCTGTTTTTT. Translated: CAIPGFIGELFF.